The 19 T cell receptor beta chains listed next were all sequenced from one sample in a study of blood T cells in healthy people across ages (dated by TCRdb to between 2015 and 2017). The protocol used for the library was 5' RACE. The run used an Illumina HiSeq 2500. The second PCR ran for about 6 to 12 cycles and used a J-beta primer mix along with a sample-barcoded 5' primer. The public sequencing data were trimmed at Q25 with fastp and processed into clonotypes with MiXCR by TCRdb, which kept only in-frame beta chains. Rows are unified per CDR3 protein, each entry keeping the most common DNA and genes. The sample table contains about 800,000 distinct CDR3 sequences; only one count was recorded for 20% to 30% of them. The ten largest make up 3% to 4.5% of the sample. The same data also went into a second study, on T cells of mothers and their children.

Sample: blood. The receptors come from a boy between 10 and 17 years old in good health.

This rearrangement joins TRBV20-1 to TRBJ2-1, with TRBD2 matching over 12 bases. Germline CDR1 DFQATT, CDR2 SNEGSKA (reference sequence). CDR3 length: 14 amino acids. The V and J ends lost 6 bases and 8 bases, in that order; junction bases with no gene match: 8. The CDR3 nucleotides read TGCAGTGCAACTACTAGCGGGAGGTTGGATGAGCAGTTCTTC. Residues: CSATTSGRLDEQFF.

This clonotype was seen only a few times. The rearrangement joins TRBV2 to TRBJ2-5, with 7 bases matching TRBD2. Per germline, CDR1 SNHLY and CDR2 FYNNEI. The CDR3 has 17 amino acids. J lost 0 bases, V lost 5 bases, and 12 bases had no gene match. CDR3 protein: CASSQIRSGENQETQYF. CDR3 nucleotide sequence: TGTGCCAGCAGTCAAATCCGAAGCGGGGAGAACCAAGAGACCCAGTACTTC.

This clonotype was observed many times. The CDR3 reads CASSSGQGPYEQYF. The CDR3 DNA reads as TGTGCCAGCAGCTCGGGACAGGGCCCCTACGAGCAGTACTTC. The chain carries TRBV7-6 and TRBJ2-5; 9 nucleotides match TRBD1. The last part of the DNA fits TRBJ2-7 better; the J call may be wrong. Germline V gene sequence: CDR1 SGHVS, CDR2 FNYEAQ. The CDR3 covers 14 residues.

This clonotype was seen repeatedly, ten times or more. V usage is TRBV6-5 and J usage is TRBJ2-7; 9 bases are shared with TRBD1. Germline lookup yields CDR1 MNHEY and CDR2 SVGAGI. The CDR3 spans 14 residues. After removal of 0 bases from V and 4 bases from J, the junction contained 1 base not matched to a gene. The CDR3 DNA sequence: TGTGCCAGCAGTTACTCGGGACAGGGTTACGAGCAGTACTTC. Its translation: CASSYSGQGYEQYF.

Here the CDR3 reads CASRSSEGGYTF. The CDR3 region has the DNA TGTGCCAGCAGAAGCTCGGAGGGGGGCTACACCTTC. The rearrangement uses TRBV12-3 or TRBV12-4 and TRBJ1-2; possible D gene TRBD1, 5 bases. V lost 6 bases and J lost 8, with 13 bases in between. CDR3 length equals 12 residues.

This clonotype was seen only a few times. The junction does not match germline at one end; this may be a read error. The CDR3 loop is CASSLTVGQNYGYTF. The DNA for the CDR3 is TGTGCCAGCAGCTTGACCGTGGGACAGAACTATGGCTATACCTTC. This chain connects TRBV5-6 to TRBJ1-2, with 7 bases aligning to TRBD1. CDR1 is SGHDT, CDR2 YYEEEE, per germline. This CDR3 comprises 15 residues.

The chain combines TRBV20-1 with TRBJ2-2, with D hard to call. This CDR3 has 12 residues. The V end lost 1 base, the J end lost 1 base, and 1 base lay between the germline ends. CDR1 is DFQATT and CDR2 is SNEGSKA in the germline V gene (reference sequence). The CDR3 coding sequence is TGCAGTGCTAGAGGGAACACCGGGGAGCTGTTTTTT. This encodes CSARGNTGELFF.

This clonotype was found a few times. A read error may produce the germline difference seen at one junction end. The rearrangement uses TRBV2 and TRBJ2-1, with TRBD1 matching 7 bases. The DNA end favors TRBJ2-5, so the J call may be wrong. The CDR3 contains 15 residues. Germline CDR1 and CDR2: SNHLY and FYNNEI. The CDR3 bases are TGTGCCAGCAGGGGGACAGTAAGGTACCAAGGGACCCAGTACTTC. It specifies CASRGTVRYQGTQYF.

This clonotype has a handful of counts. The chain recombines TRBV7-9 with TRBJ1-2; 7 bases are shared with TRBD1. The V and J ends lost 3 bases and 8 bases, in that order; junction bases with no gene match: 12. This CDR3 is built from 15 residues. Per germline, CDR1 SEHNR and CDR2 FQNEAQ (reference sequence). The CDR3 sequence: CASSLETTGAGGYTF. The CDR3 coding sequence is TGTGCCAGCAGCTTGGAAACTACAGGGGCTGGCGGCTACACCTTC.

V gene TRBV6-1 combines with J gene TRBJ1-2, with D possibly being TRBD1 (6 bases). V gave up 2 bases and J gave up 4 bases, with 14 bases separating them. This CDR3 spans 15 amino acids. Germline CDR1 and CDR2: MNHNS and SASEGT. DNA for the CDR3: TGTGCCAGCAGTGAACCCGGCAGGGGAGGCTATGGCTACACCTTC. Protein sequence: CASSEPGRGGYGYTF.

The rearrangement links TRBV12-3 or TRBV12-4 to TRBJ2-5, with 7 bases lining up with TRBD1. After removal of 6 bases from V and 2 bases from J, the junction contained 3 bases not matched to a gene. CDR3 length: 13 amino acids. The chain's CDR3 is CASRVGQQETQYF. The CDR3 DNA reads as TGTGCCAGCAGGGTGGGACAGCAAGAGACCCAGTACTTC.

The rearrangement uses TRBV30 and TRBJ2-7; D gene ambiguous. This CDR3 spans 13 amino acids. CDR1 is GTSNPN, CDR2 SVGIG, per germline (reference sequence). Trimming stripped 7 bases from V and 3 bases from J, with 16 bases between. CDR3: CASTDSVNYEQYF. The CDR3 bases are TGTGCCTCTACAGATAGTGTGAACTACGAGCAGTACTTC.

The rearrangement uses TRBV20-1 and TRBJ2-7; D remains unclear. V dropped 6 bases and J dropped 6 bases, with 9 bases sitting between them. CDR1 is DFQATT and CDR2 is SNEGSKA in the germline V gene (reference sequence). This CDR3 region has 10 residues. In nucleotides, the CDR3 is TGCAGTGCATTGGGGATCGAGCAGTACTTC. Its translation: CSALGIEQYF.

This clonotype was counted only a few times. This chain joins TRBV6-1 and TRBJ1-4; 8 nucleotides align to TRBD1. Germline CDR1 MNHNS, CDR2 SASEGT. The CDR3 length is 14 residues. Trimming took 4 bases from V and 6 from J; bases not matched to a gene: 4. The CDR3 nucleotides are TGTGCCAGCAGTGTGGGACAGGAGGATGAAAAACTGTTTTTT. This sequence encodes CASSVGQEDEKLFF.

The sample holds one count of this clonotype. The chain uses TRBV6-1 and TRBJ2-3; 9 nucleotides match TRBD2. The germline V gene encodes CDR1 MNHNS and CDR2 SASEGT. The CDR3 is made up of 15 amino acids. The junction had 7 bases not matched to a gene; V was cut back by 1 base and J by 8 bases. The CDR3 protein is CASSEVAGDGATQYF. The CDR3 bases are TGTGCCAGCAGTGAAGTAGCGGGAGACGGGGCTACGCAGTATTTT.

This clonotype turned up a few times. The chain recombines TRBV14 with TRBJ2-5; D uncertain. CDR3 length equals 13 residues. Per the germline V gene, CDR1 is SGHDN and CDR2 is FVKESK. V shed 0 bases and J shed 14 bases, with 16 bases lying between them. In nucleotides, the CDR3 is TGTGCCAGCAGCCAAGATGATGGGGTGACCCGATACTTC. Translation gives CASSQDDGVTRYF.

The chain employs TRBV7-2 and TRBJ2-1; 14 positions agree with TRBD2. CDR1 and CDR2 (germline): SGHTA, FQGNSA. The CDR3 is 16 residues long. V shed 6 bases, J shed 7 bases, and the junction held 8 bases outside the gene matches. The CDR3 DNA reads as TGTGCCAGCAGTCCTTCCGGGACTAGCGGGAGAAATGAGCAGTTCTTC. It encodes CASSPSGTSGRNEQFF. The full variable domain, its missing parts supplied by reference TRBV7-2 and TRBJ2-1, is GAGVSQSPSNKVTEKGKDVELRCDPISGHTALYWYRQSLGQGLEFLIYFQGNSAPDKSGLPSDRFSAERTGGSVSTLTIQRTQQEDSAVYLCASSPSGTSGRNEQFFGPGTRLTVL.

Comments on this clonotype: This could be a read error, since a much larger clone is one nucleotide away. This chain uses TRBV12-3 or TRBV12-4 with TRBJ1-2, with TRBD1 matching 7 bases. This CDR3 contains 13 residues. The DNA of the CDR3 is TGTGCCAGCAGACCTACGACAGGGCATGGCCACACCTTC. It codes for CASRPTTGHGHTF.

This clonotype showed up just a few times. The CDR3 protein is CASSEPGQGSPEAFF. DNA of the CDR3: TGTGCCAGCAGTGAACCCGGACAGGGATCTCCTGAAGCTTTCTTT. The rearrangement links TRBV6-1 to TRBJ1-1; TRBD1 aligns across 8 bases. The CDR3 totals 15 residues. CDR1 is MNHNS, CDR2 SASEGT, per germline. Germline trimming cut 2 bases from V and 6 bases from J; bases unmatched to any gene: 8.